This is a list of T cell receptor beta chains from one sample in a study of T cell responses to AZD1222 COVID-19 vaccine. TCRdb's table, derived via immunoSEQ multiplex PCR, lists solely in-frame clones and lacks some. This sample has 65,000 to 90,000 clones, with about nine tenths found just once. Sample: peripheral blood, taken on day 0 of AZD1222 vaccination. The receptors here all came from an adult in good health. The CDR3 runs from the conserved cysteine through the conserved F or W. The order of the fields is V gene, J gene, clone size, D gene, CDR3 DNA, CDR3 protein. The D gene is left open where the match is weak. Where a row states a size, it is once, few, many or the class of an expanded clone; other rows omit it.

V: TRBV6-2/TRBV6-3; J: TRBJ2-1; size: few; D: NA; DNA: TGTGCCAGCAGCTCACAGGGGGGGAATGAGCAGTTCTTC; CDR3: CASSSQGGNEQFF
V: TRBV9; J: TRBJ1-1; size: few; D: TRBD1; DNA: TGTGCCAGCAGCGTAGGGACAGGGATGGGGAACACTGAAGCTTTCTTT; CDR3: CASSVGTGMGNTEAFF
V: TRBV7-2; J: TRBJ1-1; size: NA; D: TRBD1; DNA: TGTGCCAGCAGGACACAGGGGGCCACTGAAGCTTTCTTT; CDR3: CASRTQGATEAFF
V: TRBV19; J: TRBJ2-4; size: few; D: TRBD1; DNA: TGTGCCAGTAGTACCAAGGGACAGGAAGGCAAAAACATTCAGTACTTC; CDR3: CASSTKGQEGKNIQYF
V: TRBV12-3/TRBV12-4; J: TRBJ2-7; size: NA; D: NA; DNA: TGTGCCAGCAGCCTACGGGGGGCGCCCGAGCAGTACTTC; CDR3: CASSLRGAPEQYF
V: TRBV5-1; J: TRBJ2-7; size: NA; D: TRBD2; DNA: TGCGCCAGCAGCCCCGGGGGGGCGGGAGGTCTCGACGAGCAGTACTTC; CDR3: CASSPGGAGGLDEQYF
V: TRBV19; J: TRBJ2-2; size: once; D: NA; DNA: TGTGCCAGTATAAGGGGCAGCGCGAACACCGGGGAGCTGTTTTTT; CDR3: CASIRGSANTGELFF
V: TRBV6-6; J: TRBJ2-7; size: NA; D: NA; DNA: TGTGCCAGCAGTTACCCGGGGGGCGGTTCCTACGAGCAGTACTTC; CDR3: CASSYPGGGSYEQYF
V: TRBV29-1; J: TRBJ1-5; size: NA; D: NA; DNA: TGCAGCGTCGGAGGGGTCGGGAATCAGCCCCAGCATTTT; CDR3: CSVGGVGNQPQHF
V: TRBV28; J: TRBJ2-7; size: NA; D: TRBD1; DNA: TGTGCCAGCAGTTCGGGACAGGACATCTCCTACGAGCAGTACTTC; CDR3: CASSSGQDISYEQYF
V: TRBV7-2; J: TRBJ1-2; size: few; D: NA; DNA: TGTGCCAGCAGCTCGACGGGGGGGATAATGCCGGGCTATGGCTACACCTTC; CDR3: CASSSTGGIMPGYGYTF
V: TRBV10-3; J: TRBJ1-2; size: once; D: NA; DNA: TGTGCCATCAGTGACTGGGGTCCCTATGGCTACACCTTC; CDR3: CAISDWGPYGYTF
V: TRBV5-4; J: TRBJ2-5; size: NA; D: NA; DNA: TGTGCCAGCAGTTCGGGTGGGCAAGAGACCCAGTACTTC; CDR3: CASSSGGQETQYF
V: TRBV10-3; J: TRBJ2-7; size: NA; D: TRBD2; DNA: TGTGCCATCAGTGGCCTTAGCGGGTCAACCTACGAGCAGTACTTC; CDR3: CAISGLSGSTYEQYF
V: TRBV5-6; J: TRBJ1-4; size: NA; D: NA; DNA: TGTGCCAGCAGCCTGGGGGGACAAGGAGAAAAACTGTTTTTT; CDR3: CASSLGGQGEKLFF
V: TRBV3-1/TRBV3-2; J: TRBJ2-2; size: NA; D: TRBD1; DNA: TGTGCCAGCAGCAAAGACAGGGGGCGGACCGGGGAGCTGTTTTTT; CDR3: CASSKDRGRTGELFF
V: TRBV5-1; J: TRBJ1-6; size: NA; D: NA; DNA: TGCGCCAGCAGCCAGGACCCTACAAATTCACCCCTCCACTTT; CDR3: CASSQDPTNSPLHF
V: TRBV5-8; J: TRBJ2-4; size: NA; D: TRBD1; DNA: TGTGCCAGCAGCTGGGACAGGGTAAACATTCAGTACTTC; CDR3: CASSWDRVNIQYF
V: TRBV7-3; J: TRBJ2-3; size: NA; D: TRBD2; DNA: TGTGCCAGCAGCTTTAGCGGGGGGATCACAGATACGCAGTATTTT; CDR3: CASSFSGGITDTQYF
V: TRBV6-6; J: TRBJ2-1; size: NA; D: TRBD2; DNA: TGTGCCAGCAGTCCCGTGACTAGCGGGCTTAACAATGAGCAGTTCTTC; CDR3: CASSPVTSGLNNEQFF
V: TRBV27; J: TRBJ1-6; size: NA; D: TRBD1; DNA: TGTGCCAGCAGTCTCGGGACAGGCCAAACCGGGGATTCACCCCTCCACTTT; CDR3: CASSLGTGQTGDSPLHF
V: TRBV29-1; J: TRBJ1-2; size: NA; D: NA; DNA: TGCAGCGTTGTTGTAAGTGGGCGAAGCGGCTACACCTTC; CDR3: CSVVVSGRSGYTF
V: TRBV10-3; J: TRBJ1-1; size: NA; D: NA; DNA: TGTGCCATCAGGACGGATATGAACACTGAAGCTTTCTTT; CDR3: CAIRTDMNTEAFF
V: TRBV6-1; J: TRBJ1-2; size: NA; D: TRBD1; DNA: TGTGCCAGCAGTGAAGCGGGCAGGGGGTTGAGTGGCTACACCTTC; CDR3: CASSEAGRGLSGYTF
V: TRBV27; J: TRBJ1-1; size: NA; D: NA; DNA: TGTGCCAGCAGTTCGCCGGGGCTGAACACTGAAGCTTTCTTT; CDR3: CASSSPGLNTEAFF
V: TRBV28; J: TRBJ1-5; size: NA; D: NA; DNA: TGTGCCAGCAATAAGGCGCCCCAGCATTTT; CDR3: CASNKAPQHF
V: TRBV5-1; J: TRBJ2-2; size: NA; D: TRBD2; DNA: TGCGCCAGCAGCTCATCTAGCGGGAGGCTCACCGGGGAGCTGTTTTTT; CDR3: CASSSSSGRLTGELFF
V: TRBV10-2; J: TRBJ2-2; size: NA; D: TRBD2; DNA: TGCGCCAGCTGTCTAGCGGGAGGGCCGAACACCGGGGAGCTGTTTTTT; CDR3: CASCLAGGPNTGELFF
V: TRBV11-2; J: TRBJ2-1; size: NA; D: NA; DNA: TGTGCCAGCAGCTTAGATCGGCTAGCCCCCAATGAGCAGTTCTTC; CDR3: CASSLDRLAPNEQFF
V: TRBV27; J: TRBJ1-2; size: once; D: TRBD1; DNA: TGTGCCAGCAGTCCTCTGAACAGGGACAGGTATGGCTACACCTTC; CDR3: CASSPLNRDRYGYTF
V: TRBV29-1; J: TRBJ1-1; size: few; D: NA; DNA: TGCAGCGTTGAGGACGGCCCGGGGACTGAAGCTTTCTTT; CDR3: CSVEDGPGTEAFF
V: TRBV28; J: TRBJ1-6; size: once; D: NA; DNA: TGTGCCAGCACCCCCACACGGGAGGGCCAGGACCAGGGTTCACCCCTCCACTTT; CDR3: CASTPTREGQDQGSPLHF
V: TRBV7-8; J: TRBJ2-3; size: NA; D: NA; DNA: TGTGCCAGCAGCTTAGGAGGCGGGGGCTCCCCAGATACGCAGTATTTT; CDR3: CASSLGGGGSPDTQYF
V: TRBV30; J: TRBJ1-5; size: NA; D: NA; DNA: TGTGCCTGGAGTGTCCAGGGCAATCAGCCCCAGCATTTT; CDR3: CAWSVQGNQPQHF
V: TRBV5-1; J: TRBJ1-3; size: NA; D: NA; DNA: TGCGCCAGCAGCTTGGCCGGAACGGTCTCTGGAAACACCATATATTTT; CDR3: CASSLAGTVSGNTIYF
V: TRBV18; J: TRBJ1-1; size: once; D: TRBD1; DNA: TGTGCCAGCTCCGAGGACAGGCTCAGGATGGAGTTT; CDR3: CASSEDRLRMEF
V: TRBV3-1/TRBV3-2; J: TRBJ1-1; size: once; D: NA; DNA: TGTGCCAGCAGGGGAAGTCGTTTGAACACTGAAGCTTTCTTT; CDR3: CASRGSRLNTEAFF
V: TRBV27; J: TRBJ2-7; size: NA; D: TRBD2; DNA: TGTGCCAGCAGTTTGCGGGGGGACACCTACGAGCAGTACTTC; CDR3: CASSLRGDTYEQYF
V: TRBV5-6; J: TRBJ2-1; size: NA; D: NA; DNA: TGTGCCAGCAGCCAGACTGGTCGCAATGAGCAGTTCTTC; CDR3: CASSQTGRNEQFF
V: TRBV18; J: TRBJ2-2; size: NA; D: NA; DNA: TGTGCCAGCTCACCACCGGTCTCCGGGGGCGGGGAGCTGTTTTTT; CDR3: CASSPPVSGGGELFF
V: TRBV2; J: TRBJ1-6; size: NA; D: NA; DNA: TGTGCCAGCAGTCCCGGGACAATTAATTCACCCCTCCACTTT; CDR3: CASSPGTINSPLHF
V: TRBV9; J: TRBJ1-1; size: NA; D: TRBD1; DNA: TGTGCCAGCAGCCCTAACAGGGGCGGGGGTTATACTGAAGCTTTCTTT; CDR3: CASSPNRGGGYTEAFF
V: TRBV28; J: TRBJ1-2; size: NA; D: NA; DNA: TGTGCCAGCAGTTTCGGAGAGGCAGGGCGCTCTGGCTACACCTTC; CDR3: CASSFGEAGRSGYTF
V: TRBV2; J: TRBJ1-5; size: NA; D: NA; DNA: TGTGCCAGCATTGGGGACTCTTCCTCAAATCAGCCCCAGCATTTT; CDR3: CASIGDSSSNQPQHF
V: TRBV18; J: TRBJ1-6; size: NA; D: NA; DNA: TGTGCCAGCTCACCACCTGGGTTTTCACCCCTCCACTTT; CDR3: CASSPPGFSPLHF
V: TRBV19; J: TRBJ1-6; size: once; D: NA; DNA: TGTGCCAGTAGTATAGCGGCGCCGACTAGCTCCTATAATTCACCCCTCCACTTT; CDR3: CASSIAAPTSSYNSPLHF
V: TRBV5-1; J: TRBJ2-5; size: NA; D: NA; DNA: TGCGCCAGCAGCAGTACAGGTGGTTGGGAGACCCAGTACTTC; CDR3: CASSSTGGWETQYF
V: TRBV6-5; J: TRBJ1-3; size: NA; D: TRBD1; DNA: TGTGCCAGCAGGGGAACGACAGGGGAAAACACCATATATTTT; CDR3: CASRGTTGENTIYF
V: TRBV30; J: TRBJ1-2; size: NA; D: TRBD1; DNA: TGTGCCTGGAGTGTGACAGGGGAGGGCTACACCTTC; CDR3: CAWSVTGEGYTF
V: TRBV25-1; J: TRBJ2-1; size: NA; D: TRBD2; DNA: TGTGCCAGCAGGGCTAGCGGGGGCCACAATGAGCAGTTCTTC; CDR3: CASRASGGHNEQFF
V: TRBV2; J: TRBJ1-4; size: NA; D: NA; DNA: TGTGCCAGCAGAGGGTTGGATGAAAAACTGTTTTTT; CDR3: CASRGLDEKLFF
V: TRBV6-1; J: TRBJ2-7; size: NA; D: NA; DNA: TGTGCCAGCAGTGAACGTAGGGGGTCCTACGAGCAGTACTTC; CDR3: CASSERRGSYEQYF
V: TRBV6-2/TRBV6-3; J: TRBJ1-6; size: NA; D: TRBD1; DNA: TGTGCCAGCAGTTACCTCTACGGGACAGGCTTGACCTATAATTCACCCCTCCACTTT; CDR3: CASSYLYGTGLTYNSPLHF
V: TRBV30; J: TRBJ1-5; size: NA; D: TRBD1; DNA: TGTGCCTGGAGTAGAGGTAGAGGGACAGGTTTTTTTCAGCCCCAGCATTTT; CDR3: CAWSRGRGTGFFQPQHF
V: TRBV9; J: TRBJ2-1; size: once; D: NA; DNA: TGTGCCAGCAGCGTAGAGGTATATGCAGATGAGCAGTTCTTC; CDR3: CASSVEVYADEQFF